Following are 9 T cell receptor beta chains from one sample sequenced in a study of blood T cells in healthy people across ages. A second PCR, run for roughly 7 to 11 cycles, used a sample-barcoded 5' primer plus a J-beta primer mix. One entry per CDR3 protein, called by TCRdb with MiXCR from the 5' RACE reads. Here the sample spans about 730,000 distinct CDR3 sequences, roughly two fifths being singletons. The sample taken for sequencing was blood. These TCRs come from a woman aged 55-70 years in good health.

Note on this clonotype: At one of its ends the junction is not consistent with the germline gene, which may arise from a read error. The V gene is TRBV20-1, the J gene TRBJ2-5, with TRBD2 matching 7 bases. Germline V lookup: CDR1 DFQATT, CDR2 SNEGSKA (reference sequence). This CDR3 comprises 15 residues. Written as DNA, the CDR3 is TGCAGTGCAAGAGGTGCGGGAGAGATCCAAGAGACCCAGTACTTC. Amino acid sequence: CSARGAGEIQETQYF.

The chain uses TRBV20-1 and TRBJ2-3; TRBD2 aligns across 7 bases. Germline V gene sequence: CDR1 DFQATT, CDR2 SNEGSKA (reference sequence). The ends lost 3 bases at V and 1 base at J; junction bases unmatched: 7. The CDR3 loop spans 15 amino acids. The CDR3: CSASYPREGTDTQYF. DNA of the CDR3: TGCAGTGCTAGTTATCCACGGGAGGGCACAGATACGCAGTATTTT.

V and J are TRBV5-1 and TRBJ2-5; D remains unclear. This CDR3 region has 12 residues. Germline V gives CDR1 SGHRS, CDR2 YFSETQ. V lost 4 bases to trimming and J lost 5 bases, with 9 bases between them. CDR3 protein: CASSKAGETQYF. The CDR3 DNA follows: TGCGCCAGCAGCAAAGCCGGGGAGACCCAGTACTTC.

This clonotype appeared a few times. The CDR3 protein is CASTKGLAGGGETQYF. CDR3 coding DNA: TGTGCCAGCACCAAAGGGCTAGCGGGGGGAGGAGAGACCCAGTACTTC. This chain links TRBV12-3 or TRBV12-4 with TRBJ2-5; 11 nucleotides line up with TRBD2. J gave up 4 bases and V 7 bases, and 11 bases lay outside the gene matches. The CDR3 consists of 16 residues.

The V call is TRBV27, the J call TRBJ2-7, with D perhaps TRBD1 or TRBD2 (5 bases each). The V gene's germline CDR1 is MNHEY and CDR2 SMNVEV (reference sequence). This CDR3 is built from 16 residues. Trimming took 0 bases from V and 4 from J, leaving 16 bases between them. DNA for the CDR3: TGTGCCAGCAGTTTATCGGGGACCGGCGTTGGGTACGAGCAGTACTTC. Amino acid sequence: CASSLSGTGVGYEQYF.

This chain connects TRBV7-6 to TRBJ2-5, with D possibly TRBD2 on 6 matching bases. This CDR3 is built from 17 residues. Trimming stripped 8 bases from V and 2 bases from J, with 24 bases between. The germline gives CDR1 SGHVS, CDR2 FNYEAQ. CDR3 in amino acids: CASGSGLTRRDQETQYF. Here the CDR3 DNA reads TGTGCCAGCGGCTCGGGACTCACCAGAAGAGATCAAGAGACCCAGTACTTC.

This chain connects TRBV3-1 to TRBJ1-4; D gene ambiguous. CDR3 length: 15 amino acids. Trimming removed 6 bases at V and 3 bases at J, with 14 bases between. Germline CDR1 and CDR2: LGHDT and YNNKEL (reference sequence). The CDR3: CASSRVGPPNEKLFF. In DNA, the CDR3 is TGTGCCAGCAGTCGAGTAGGGCCCCCTAATGAAAAACTGTTTTTT.

V and J are TRBV28 and TRBJ2-7, with 14 bases that match TRBD2. The V and J ends lost 6 bases and 3 bases, in that order; junction bases with no gene match: 4. The CDR3 spans 15 residues. Germline lookup yields CDR1 MDHEN and CDR2 SYDVKM. Here the CDR3 reads CASRRTSGGIYEQYF. In DNA, the CDR3 is TGTGCCAGCAGGCGGACTAGCGGGGGGATCTACGAGCAGTACTTC. Together with reference TRBV28 and TRBJ2-7, the CDR3 gives the full variable domain: DVKVTQSSRYLVKRTGEKVFLECVQDMDHENMFWYRQDPGLGLRLIYFSYDVKMKEKGDIPEGYSVSREKKERFSLILESASTNQTSMYLCASRRTSGGIYEQYFGPGTRLTVT.

The chain recombines TRBV9 with TRBJ2-1, with D perhaps assigned TRBD1 or TRBD2 (6 bases each). Germline assignment: CDR1 SGDLS and CDR2 YYNGEE. V shed 3 bases and J shed 6 bases, with 13 bases lying between them. The length of the CDR3 is 14 residues. The CDR3 DNA follows: TGTGCCAGCAGCGGGACACAGGGAGGCAATGAGCAGTTCTTC. Translating it yields CASSGTQGGNEQFF.